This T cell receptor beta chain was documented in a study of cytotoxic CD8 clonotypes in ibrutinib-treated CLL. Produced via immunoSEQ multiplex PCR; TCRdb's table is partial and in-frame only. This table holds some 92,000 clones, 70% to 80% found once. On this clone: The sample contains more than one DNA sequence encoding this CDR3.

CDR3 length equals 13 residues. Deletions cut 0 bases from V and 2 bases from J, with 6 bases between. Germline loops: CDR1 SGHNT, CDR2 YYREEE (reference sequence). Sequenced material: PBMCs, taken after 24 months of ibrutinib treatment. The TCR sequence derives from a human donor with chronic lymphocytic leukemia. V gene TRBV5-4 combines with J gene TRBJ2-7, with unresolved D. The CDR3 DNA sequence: TGTGCCAGCAGCTTGGTCGACCCCTACGAGCAGTACTTC. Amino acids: CASSLVDPYEQYF.